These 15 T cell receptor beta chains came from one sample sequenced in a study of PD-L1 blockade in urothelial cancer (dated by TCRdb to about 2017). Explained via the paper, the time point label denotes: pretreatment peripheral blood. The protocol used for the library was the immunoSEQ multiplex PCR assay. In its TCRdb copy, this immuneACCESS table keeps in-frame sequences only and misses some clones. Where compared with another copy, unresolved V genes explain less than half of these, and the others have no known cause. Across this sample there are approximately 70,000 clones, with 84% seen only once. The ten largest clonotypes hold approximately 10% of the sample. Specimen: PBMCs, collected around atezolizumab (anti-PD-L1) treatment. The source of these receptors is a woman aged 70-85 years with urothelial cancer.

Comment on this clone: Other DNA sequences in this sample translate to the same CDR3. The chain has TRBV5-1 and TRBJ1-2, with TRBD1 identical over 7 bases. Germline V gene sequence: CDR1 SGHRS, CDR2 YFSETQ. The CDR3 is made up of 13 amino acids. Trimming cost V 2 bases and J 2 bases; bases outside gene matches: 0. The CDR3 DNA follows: TGCGCCAGCAGCTTACAGGGGAACTATGGCTACACCTTC. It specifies CASSLQGNYGYTF.

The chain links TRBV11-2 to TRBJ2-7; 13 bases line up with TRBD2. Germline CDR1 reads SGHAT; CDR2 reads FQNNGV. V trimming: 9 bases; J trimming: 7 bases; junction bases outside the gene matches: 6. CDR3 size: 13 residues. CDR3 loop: CASRLAGGEEQYF. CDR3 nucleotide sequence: TGTGCCAGTAGACTAGCGGGGGGAGAGGAGCAGTACTTC.

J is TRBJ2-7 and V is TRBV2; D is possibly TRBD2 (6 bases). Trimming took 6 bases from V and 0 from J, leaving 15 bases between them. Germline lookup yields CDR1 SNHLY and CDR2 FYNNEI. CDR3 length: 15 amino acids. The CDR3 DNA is TGTGCCAGCAGGGGGACTCCGCGTACCTCCTACGAGCAGTACTTC. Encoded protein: CASRGTPRTSYEQYF.

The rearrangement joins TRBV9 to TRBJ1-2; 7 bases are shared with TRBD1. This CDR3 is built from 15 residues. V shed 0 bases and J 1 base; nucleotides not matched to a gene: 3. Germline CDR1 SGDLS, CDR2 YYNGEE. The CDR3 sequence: CASSVGDRYNYGYTF. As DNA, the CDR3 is TGTGCCAGCAGCGTAGGGGACAGATATAACTATGGCTACACCTTC.

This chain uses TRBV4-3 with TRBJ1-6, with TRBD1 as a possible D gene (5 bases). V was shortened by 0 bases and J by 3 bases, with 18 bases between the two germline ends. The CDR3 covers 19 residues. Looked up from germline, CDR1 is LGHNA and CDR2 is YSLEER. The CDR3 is CASSQELSQTAGYNSPLHF. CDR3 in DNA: TGCGCCAGCAGCCAAGAACTGTCCCAGACAGCAGGCTATAATTCACCCCTCCACTTT.

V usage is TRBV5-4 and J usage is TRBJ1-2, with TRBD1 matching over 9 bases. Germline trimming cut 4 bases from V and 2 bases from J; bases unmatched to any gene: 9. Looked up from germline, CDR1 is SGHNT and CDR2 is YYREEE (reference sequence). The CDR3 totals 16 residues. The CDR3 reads CASSAPGTGNNYGYTF. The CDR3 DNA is TGTGCCAGCAGCGCACCGGGGACAGGGAACAACTATGGCTACACCTTC. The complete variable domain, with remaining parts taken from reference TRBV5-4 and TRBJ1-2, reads ETGVTQSPTHLIKTRGQQVTLRCSSQSGHNTVSWYQQALGQGPQFIFQYYREEENGRGNFPPRFSGLQFPNYSSELNVNALELDDSALYLCASSAPGTGNNYGYTFGSGTRLTVV.

In nucleotides, the CDR3 is TGTGCCAGCAGTCCTCCCGGGACTAGCTGGGATGAGCAGTTCTTC. Residues: CASSPPGTSWDEQFF. The chain combines TRBV2 with TRBJ2-1; 9 bases agree with TRBD2. J lost 8 bases, V lost 5 bases, and 10 bases had no gene match. CDR1 and CDR2 from the germline V gene are SNHLY and FYNNEI. CDR3 length equals 15 residues.

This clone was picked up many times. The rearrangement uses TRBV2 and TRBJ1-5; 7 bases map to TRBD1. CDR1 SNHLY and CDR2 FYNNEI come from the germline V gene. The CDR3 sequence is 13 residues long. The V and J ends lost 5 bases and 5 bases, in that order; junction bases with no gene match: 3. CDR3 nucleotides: TGTGCCAGCAGTCCGGGACAGTATCAGCCCCAGCATTTT. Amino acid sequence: CASSPGQYQPQHF.

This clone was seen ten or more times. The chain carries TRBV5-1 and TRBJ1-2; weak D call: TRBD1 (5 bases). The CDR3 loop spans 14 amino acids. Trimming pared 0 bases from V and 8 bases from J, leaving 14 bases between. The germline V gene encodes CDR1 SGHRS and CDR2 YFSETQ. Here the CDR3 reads CASSLAGREGGYTF. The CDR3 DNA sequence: TGCGCCAGCAGCTTGGCCGGCAGGGAGGGCGGCTACACCTTC.

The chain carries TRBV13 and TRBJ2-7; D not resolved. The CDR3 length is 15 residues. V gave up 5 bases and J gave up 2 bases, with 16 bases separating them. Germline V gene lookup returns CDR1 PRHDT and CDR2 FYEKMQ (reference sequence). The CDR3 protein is CASSPPGKDTYEQYF. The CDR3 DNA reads TGTGCCAGCAGCCCCCCAGGAAAGGATACCTACGAGCAGTACTTC.

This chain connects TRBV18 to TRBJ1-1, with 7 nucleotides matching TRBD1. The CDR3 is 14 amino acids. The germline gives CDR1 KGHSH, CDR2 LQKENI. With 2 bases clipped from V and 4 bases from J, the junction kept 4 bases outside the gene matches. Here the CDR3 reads CASSPSNRGTEAFF. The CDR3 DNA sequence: TGTGCCAGCTCACCATCGAACAGGGGCACTGAAGCTTTCTTT.

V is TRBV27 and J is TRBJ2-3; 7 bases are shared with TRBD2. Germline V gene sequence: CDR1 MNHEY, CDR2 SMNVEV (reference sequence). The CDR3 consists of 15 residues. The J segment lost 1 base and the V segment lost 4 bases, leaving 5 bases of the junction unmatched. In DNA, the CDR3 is TGTGCCAGCAGTTGGGCGGGGGAAGGCACAGATACGCAGTATTTT. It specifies CASSWAGEGTDTQYF.

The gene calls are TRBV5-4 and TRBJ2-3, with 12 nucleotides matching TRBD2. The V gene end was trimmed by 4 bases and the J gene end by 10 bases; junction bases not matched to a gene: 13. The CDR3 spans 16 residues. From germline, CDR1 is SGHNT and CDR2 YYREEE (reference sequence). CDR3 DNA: TGTGCCAGCAGCGGGCGTCCTAGCGGGGGGGCCGAAGCGCAGTATTTT. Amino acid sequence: CASSGRPSGGAEAQYF.

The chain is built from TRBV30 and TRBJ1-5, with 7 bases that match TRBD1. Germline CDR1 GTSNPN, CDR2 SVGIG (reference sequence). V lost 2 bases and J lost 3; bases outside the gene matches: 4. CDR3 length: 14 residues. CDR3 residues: CAWSTGADNQPQHF. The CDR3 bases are TGTGCCTGGAGTACAGGGGCGGACAATCAGCCCCAGCATTTT.

CDR3 sequence (DNA): TGTGCCAGCAGCTTAGCTGGACTAGAGGACGAGCAGTACTTC. This gives the protein CASSLAGLEDEQYF. The chain has TRBV7-9 and TRBJ2-7; 7 positions agree with TRBD2. Per germline, CDR1 SEHNR and CDR2 FQNEAQ (reference sequence). With 0 bases clipped from V and 5 bases from J, the junction kept 4 bases outside the gene matches. This CDR3 is 14 amino acids long.